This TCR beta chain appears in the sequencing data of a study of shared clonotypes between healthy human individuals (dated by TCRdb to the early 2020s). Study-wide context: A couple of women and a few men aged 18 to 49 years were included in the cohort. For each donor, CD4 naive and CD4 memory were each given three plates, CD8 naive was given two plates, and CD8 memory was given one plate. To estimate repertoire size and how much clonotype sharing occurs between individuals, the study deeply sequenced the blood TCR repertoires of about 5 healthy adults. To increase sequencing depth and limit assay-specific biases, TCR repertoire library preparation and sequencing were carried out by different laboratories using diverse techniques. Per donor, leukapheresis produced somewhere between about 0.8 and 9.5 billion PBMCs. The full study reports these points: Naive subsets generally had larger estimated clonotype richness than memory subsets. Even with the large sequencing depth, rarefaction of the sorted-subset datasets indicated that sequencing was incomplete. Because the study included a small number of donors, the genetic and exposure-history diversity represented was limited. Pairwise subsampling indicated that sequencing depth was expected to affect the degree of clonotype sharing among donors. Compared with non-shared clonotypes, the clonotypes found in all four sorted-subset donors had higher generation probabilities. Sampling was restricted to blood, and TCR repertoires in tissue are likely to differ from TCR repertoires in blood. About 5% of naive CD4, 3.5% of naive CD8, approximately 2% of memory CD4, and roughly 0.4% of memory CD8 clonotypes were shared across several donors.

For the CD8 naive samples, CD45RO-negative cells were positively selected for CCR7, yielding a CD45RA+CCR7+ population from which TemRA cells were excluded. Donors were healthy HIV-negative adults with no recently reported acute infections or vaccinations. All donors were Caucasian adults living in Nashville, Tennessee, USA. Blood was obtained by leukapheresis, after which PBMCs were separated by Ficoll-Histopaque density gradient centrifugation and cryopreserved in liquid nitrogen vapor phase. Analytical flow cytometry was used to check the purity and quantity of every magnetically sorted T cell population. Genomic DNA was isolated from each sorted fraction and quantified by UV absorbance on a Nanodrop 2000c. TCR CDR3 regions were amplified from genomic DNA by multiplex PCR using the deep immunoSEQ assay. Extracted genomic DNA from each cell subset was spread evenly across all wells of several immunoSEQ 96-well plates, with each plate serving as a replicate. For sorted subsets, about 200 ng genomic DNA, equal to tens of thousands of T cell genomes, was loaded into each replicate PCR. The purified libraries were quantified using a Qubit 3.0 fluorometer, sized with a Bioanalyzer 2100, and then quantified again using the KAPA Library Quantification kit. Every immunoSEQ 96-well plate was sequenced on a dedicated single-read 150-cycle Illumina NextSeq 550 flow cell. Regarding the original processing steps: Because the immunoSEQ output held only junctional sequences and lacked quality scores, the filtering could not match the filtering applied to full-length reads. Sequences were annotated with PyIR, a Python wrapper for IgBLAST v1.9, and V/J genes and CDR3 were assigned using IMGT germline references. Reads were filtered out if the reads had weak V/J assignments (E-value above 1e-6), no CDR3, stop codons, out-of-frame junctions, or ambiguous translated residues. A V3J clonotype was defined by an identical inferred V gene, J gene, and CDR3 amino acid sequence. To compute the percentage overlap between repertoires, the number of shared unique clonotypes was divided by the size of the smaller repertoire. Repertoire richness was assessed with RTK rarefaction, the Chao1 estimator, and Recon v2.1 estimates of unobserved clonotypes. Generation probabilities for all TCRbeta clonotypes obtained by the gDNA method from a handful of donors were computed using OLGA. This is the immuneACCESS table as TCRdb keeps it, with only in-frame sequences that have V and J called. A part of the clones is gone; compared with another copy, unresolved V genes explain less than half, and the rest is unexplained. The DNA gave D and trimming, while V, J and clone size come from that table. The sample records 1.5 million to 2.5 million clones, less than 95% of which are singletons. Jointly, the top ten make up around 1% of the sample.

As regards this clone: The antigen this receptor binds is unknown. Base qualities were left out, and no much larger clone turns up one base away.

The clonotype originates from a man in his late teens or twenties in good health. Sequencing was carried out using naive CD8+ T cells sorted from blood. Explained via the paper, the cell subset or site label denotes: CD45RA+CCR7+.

The DNA is as follows: TGTGCCAGCAGCGGCCCCCGCCAGGGTATGAACGAGCAGTACTTC. It translates to CASSGPRQGMNEQYF. The receptor chain draws on TRBV7-9 and TRBJ2-7; TRBD1 is perhaps the D gene, given 5 matching bases. In the germline V gene (reference sequence), CDR1 corresponds to SEHNR and CDR2 to FQNEAQ. The CDR3 runs 15 residues from the cysteine to the phenylalanine. The DNA shown is the 45-base CDR3, in frame from base 1. Deletion took 5 bases off V and 5 bases off J, with a span of 19 bases between the germline ends.